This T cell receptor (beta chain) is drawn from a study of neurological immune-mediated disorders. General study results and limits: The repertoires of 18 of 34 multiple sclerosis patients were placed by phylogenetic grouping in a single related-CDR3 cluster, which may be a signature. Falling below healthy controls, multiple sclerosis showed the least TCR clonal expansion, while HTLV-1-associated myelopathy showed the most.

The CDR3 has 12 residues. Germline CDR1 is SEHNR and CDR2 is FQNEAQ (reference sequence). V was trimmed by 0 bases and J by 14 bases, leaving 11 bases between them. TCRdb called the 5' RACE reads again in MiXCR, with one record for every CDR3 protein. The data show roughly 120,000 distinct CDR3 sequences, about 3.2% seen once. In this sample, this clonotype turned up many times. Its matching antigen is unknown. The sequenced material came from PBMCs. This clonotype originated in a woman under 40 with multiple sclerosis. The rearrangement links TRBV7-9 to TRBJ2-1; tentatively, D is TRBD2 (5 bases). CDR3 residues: CASSLAVGEEFF. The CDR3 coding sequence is TGTGCCAGCAGCTTAGCAGTGGGAGAAGAGTTCTTC.